This T cell receptor (beta chain) derives from a study of blood T cell repertoires in COVID-19. Across the study: Acute-phase and convalescent COVID-19 samples originated in the United States, Italy and Spain.

The repertoire was sequenced with immunoSEQ multiplex PCR; TCRdb's copy has only in-frame clones and lacks some. The table has about 130,000 clones, almost 85% seen once. Trimming removed 5 bases from V and 5 bases from J; junction bases left unmatched: 6. CDR3 size: 13 residues. The germline V gene has CDR1 MNHNY and CDR2 SVGAGI (reference sequence). Sequencing was carried out using peripheral blood. This sequence joins TRBV6-6 and TRBJ2-7, with 7 positions matching TRBD2. The receptor was isolated from a human donor in a cohort sampled during active COVID-19. The CDR3 DNA is TGTGCCAGCAGTAAAGCGGGGTACCACGAGCAGTACTTC. It codes for CASSKAGYHEQYF.